The clone carrying this T cell receptor beta chain was counted only a few times. The antigen is unknown. These data belong to a study of T cell responses to AZD1222 COVID-19 vaccine. Study-wide results and limits: Donors were chiefly white British, with a greater number of females, and clonal diversity was perhaps underestimated. No day 14 peak samples; only post-peak repertoires were characterized.

This CDR3 is built from 14 residues. Germline V lookup: CDR1 SGHRS, CDR2 YFSETQ. The protocol was immunoSEQ multiplex PCR, while the TCRdb copy is restricted to in-frame clones and leaves out a portion. Of about 84,000 clones in the sample, 70% to 90% were seen once. The chain couples TRBV5-1 to TRBJ2-2, with unresolved D. The clonotype was recovered from an adult in good health. The sequences come from peripheral blood, collected on day 0 of AZD1222 vaccination. This chain's CDR3 is CASLPGLETGELFF. The DNA for the CDR3 is TGCGCAAGTCTTCCGGGTCTAGAGACCGGGGAGCTGTTTTTT.